A single sample gave rise to the 31 T cell receptor beta chains below, sequenced in a study of radiotherapy plus CTLA-4 blockade in lung cancer (dated by TCRdb to 2016 to 2019). Library generation was performed with the immunoSEQ multiplex PCR assay. Imported from immuneACCESS, the table was reduced by TCRdb to in-frame sequences with V and J called. These copies leave out some clones; in studies compared against another copy, an unresolved V gene accounts for under half, and the cause of the remainder is not known. The sample data list some 120,000 clones, and roughly four fifths of these were observed just once. The top ten clones comprise approximately 3.5% of the sample. The material sequenced was peripheral blood, taken from a patient treated with radiotherapy plus ipilimumab. The receptors were sampled from a human donor with non-small cell lung cancer that progressed on radiotherapy plus ipilimumab. Some clones in this sample may be carry-over from other donors' samples.

The V and J genes are TRBV11-1 and TRBJ2-3; 8 bases align to TRBD1. The CDR3 is 14 residues long. Trimming took 3 bases from V and 6 from J; bases not matched to a gene: 5. From germline, CDR1 is SGHAT and CDR2 FQDESV (reference sequence). The CDR3 is CASSFTGGHDTQYF. The CDR3 DNA sequence: TGTGCCAGCAGCTTTACAGGGGGGCATGATACGCAGTATTTT.

The chain has TRBV28 and TRBJ2-7, with D unclear. Germline CDR1 and CDR2: MDHEN and SYDVKM. Trimming shortened V by 3 bases and J by 3 bases, and 12 bases separated the two germline ends. CDR3 length: 14 amino acids. In DNA form, the CDR3 reads TGTGCCAGCAGTTTTCTCCGCGGAATCTACGAGCAGTACTTC. It specifies CASSFLRGIYEQYF.

This chain links TRBV6-5 with TRBJ1-2; a possible D gene is TRBD1 (5 bases). The CDR3 runs 15 residues. V was trimmed by 7 bases and J by 4 bases, leaving 19 bases between them. CDR1 MNHEY and CDR2 SVGAGI come from the germline V gene. CDR3 loop: CASKDRPAEIYGYTF. The CDR3 DNA is TGTGCCAGCAAAGACAGACCCGCCGAGATCTATGGCTACACCTTC.

This rearrangement joins TRBV18 to TRBJ1-4; no clear D. Germline values: CDR1 KGHSH, CDR2 LQKENI. This CDR3 spans 15 amino acids. V lost 3 bases and J 4 bases, leaving 12 bases between the germline ends. As DNA, the CDR3 is TGTGCCAGCTCACCGGGCGGGTTCGGTAATGAAAAACTGTTTTTT. This translates into CASSPGGFGNEKLFF.

The CDR3 reads CASSARSVSGNTIYF. DNA for the CDR3: TGTGCCAGCAGCGCGCGTTCAGTCTCTGGAAACACCATATATTTT. The V and J genes are TRBV6-1 and TRBJ1-3, with unresolved D. Trimming stripped 6 bases from V and 0 bases from J, with 12 bases between. The CDR3 contains 15 residues. Per the germline V gene, CDR1 is MNHNS and CDR2 is SASEGT.

The V call is TRBV19, the J call TRBJ1-1; TRBD1 is a possible D gene (6 bases). There are 16 residues in the CDR3. Germline lookup yields CDR1 LNHDA and CDR2 SQIVND (reference sequence). Trimming took 4 bases from V and 5 from J, leaving 20 bases between them. The CDR3 nucleotides are TGTGCCAGTAGTACCTTCGGACAGAGCTCTTTAACTGAAGCTTTCTTT. Translated, it gives CASSTFGQSSLTEAFF.

This clone was counted a few times. The chain employs TRBV7-8 and TRBJ1-2, with a weak D call TRBD1 (6 bases). Germline lookup yields CDR1 SGHVS and CDR2 FQNEAQ. V was pared by 10 bases and J by 7 bases, with 28 bases between. The CDR3 has 16 residues. Written as DNA, the CDR3 is TGTGCCACCTACCTCTCGGGGGCAGGGCGGGCTAGTGGCTACACCTTC. This translates into CATYLSGAGRASGYTF.

This clone was seen a few times. The chain joins TRBV5-4 to TRBJ1-6, with D unclear. There are 14 residues in the CDR3. CDR1 and CDR2 from the germline V gene are SGHNT and YYREEE (reference sequence). Trimming left V 5 bases short and J 0 bases short, with 6 bases between. The CDR3 nucleotides are TGTGCCAGCAGGGGGAGCTCCTATAATTCACCCCTCCACTTT. Protein: CASRGSSYNSPLHF.

The rearrangement uses TRBV28 and TRBJ2-3, with a tentative D call TRBD2 (6 bases). The CDR3 has 15 residues. Germline CDR1 and CDR2: MDHEN and SYDVKM. Trimming pared 6 bases from V and 3 bases from J, leaving 16 bases between. CDR3 coding DNA: TGTGCCAGCAGAAGACTAGAGATGATAACAGATACGCAGTATTTT. This encodes CASRRLEMITDTQYF. The full variable domain, with the rest looked up from reference TRBV28 and TRBJ2-3, is DVKVTQSSRYLVKRTGEKVFLECVQDMDHENMFWYRQDPGLGLRLIYFSYDVKMKEKGDIPEGYSVSREKKERFSLILESASTNQTSMYLCASRRLEMITDTQYFGPGTRLTVL.

In its sample, this clone was seen many times. The CDR3 DNA sequence: TGTGCCAGCAGTGTCTCGGGACAGGGGAATGAAAAACTGTTTTTT. Translating it yields CASSVSGQGNEKLFF. This chain uses TRBV6-1 with TRBJ1-4; 10 bases are a match to TRBD1. Germline CDR1 and CDR2: MNHNS and SASEGT. Trimming took 4 bases from V and 5 from J; bases not matched to a gene: 4. CDR3 length: 15 residues.

V and J are TRBV7-2 and TRBJ2-3; D possibly uses TRBD1 or TRBD2 (6 bases each). Germline assignment: CDR1 SGHTA and CDR2 FQGNSA. This CDR3 is built from 18 residues. Trimming shortened V by 4 bases and J by 2 bases, and 22 bases separated the two germline ends. CDR3 in amino acids: CASSSPRGGRGFTDTQYF. The CDR3 nucleotides are TGTGCCAGCAGCTCCCCCCGAGGGGGGCGGGGTTTCACAGATACGCAGTATTTT.

The rearrangement joins TRBV9 to TRBJ1-2; 7 positions match TRBD1. Germline V lookup: CDR1 SGDLS, CDR2 YYNGEE. There are 15 residues in the CDR3. After removal of 4 bases from V and 8 bases from J, the junction contained 14 bases not matched to a gene. CDR3 DNA: TGTGCCAGCAGCCCAAACCTCGACAGGGTTCGCGGCTACACCTTC. This sequence encodes CASSPNLDRVRGYTF.

This chain uses TRBV11-3 with TRBJ2-1, with no clear D. Germline values: CDR1 SGHNT, CDR2 YENEEA. V lost 0 bases and J lost 7, with 13 bases in between. The CDR3 spans 15 residues. CDR3: CASSLDAHSVNEQFF. Here the CDR3 DNA reads TGTGCCAGCAGCTTAGACGCCCACTCTGTGAATGAGCAGTTCTTC.

J is TRBJ2-2 and V is TRBV5-1; TRBD2 agrees at 8 bases. With V trimmed by 1 base and J by 1 base, 9 bases remained unmatched. Germline CDR1 is SGHRS and CDR2 is YFSETQ. The CDR3 extends over 18 amino acids. The CDR3 bases are TGCGCCAGCAGCTTGTCCCCTGGCGGGGGGTGGAACACCGGGGAGCTGTTTTTT. It is translated as CASSLSPGGGWNTGELFF.

V and J are TRBV7-3 and TRBJ2-6; no clear D gene. CDR1 is SGHTA, CDR2 FQGTGA, per germline. This CDR3 is 15 amino acids long. V was shortened by 5 bases and J by 4 bases, with 12 bases between the two germline ends. CDR3 region: CASSPQLGGANVLTF. The CDR3 nucleotides are TGTGCCAGCAGCCCCCAACTCGGGGGGGCCAACGTCCTGACTTTC.

The chain links TRBV2 to TRBJ2-1; D gene unclear. The germline V gene encodes CDR1 SNHLY and CDR2 FYNNEI. Trimming shortened V by 7 bases and J by 5 bases, and 9 bases separated the two germline ends. The CDR3 is made up of 12 amino acids. The CDR3 sequence is CASNLANNEQFF. The DNA of the CDR3 is TGTGCCAGCAACTTGGCCAACAATGAGCAGTTCTTC.

V gene TRBV5-1 combines with J gene TRBJ2-3, with 7 bases aligning to TRBD2. Germline V gives CDR1 SGHRS, CDR2 YFSETQ. This CDR3 spans 16 amino acids. V lost 0 bases to trimming and J lost 6 bases; unmatched junction nucleotides: 10. The CDR3 nucleotides are TGCGCCAGCAGCTTGGTGTTAGCGGGTTCGGGGGATACGCAGTATTTT. Residues: CASSLVLAGSGDTQYF. Based on the CDR3 plus reference TRBV5-1 and TRBJ2-3, the full variable domain is KAGVTQTPRYLIKTRGQQVTLSCSPISGHRSVSWYQQTPGQGLQFLFEYFSETQRNKGNFPGRFSGRQFSNSRSEMNVSTLELGDSALYLCASSLVLAGSGDTQYFGPGTRLTVL.

This clone was recorded only once. Other DNA variants within this sample encode the same CDR3. This chain links TRBV5-1 with TRBJ2-2; tentatively, D is TRBD2 (7 bases). Germline V CDR1 and CDR2: SGHRS, YFSETQ. V lost 1 base and J lost 3, with 10 bases in between. This CDR3 comprises 15 residues. Here the CDR3 DNA reads TGCGCCAGCAGCTTGACGGGGGGCTACACCGGGGAGCTGTTTTTT. Amino acid sequence: CASSLTGGYTGELFF.

This chain uses TRBV29-1 with TRBJ1-2; a weak D match, TRBD1 (6 bases). V was shortened by 6 bases and J by 4 bases, with 15 bases between the two germline ends. The CDR3 runs to 13 residues. In germline, CDR1 is SQVTM, CDR2 ANQGSEA. The CDR3 protein is CSVTGETFYGYTF. The CDR3 bases are TGCAGCGTGACAGGAGAAACATTCTATGGCTACACCTTC.

The chain carries TRBV5-1 and TRBJ1-6, with 7 bases matching TRBD1. The CDR3 totals 16 residues. CDR1 and CDR2 (germline): SGHRS, YFSETQ. V was pared by 0 bases and J by 4 bases, with 4 bases of the junction left unmatched. CDR3 bases: TGCGCCAGCAGCTTGGCAGGGACAGCTTATAATTCACCCCTCCACTTT. Its translation: CASSLAGTAYNSPLHF. Combining the CDR3 with reference TRBV5-1 and TRBJ1-6 gives the whole variable domain KAGVTQTPRYLIKTRGQQVTLSCSPISGHRSVSWYQQTPGQGLQFLFEYFSETQRNKGNFPGRFSGRQFSNSRSEMNVSTLELGDSALYLCASSLAGTAYNSPLHFGNGTRLTVT.

The V gene is TRBV5-4, the J gene TRBJ1-2; no firm D call. The germline V gene has CDR1 SGHNT and CDR2 YYREEE (reference sequence). V gave up 1 base and J gave up 8 bases, with 12 bases separating them. This CDR3 spans 13 amino acids. DNA of the CDR3: TGTGCCAGCAGCTTGTGGGCAGCTGGGGGCTACACCTTC. Amino acid sequence: CASSLWAAGGYTF.

The chain carries TRBV2 and TRBJ1-4; 9 nucleotides match TRBD1. This CDR3 is built from 19 residues. Losses at the gene ends were 5 bases for V and 0 bases for J; bases not matched to a gene: 13. Germline loops: CDR1 SNHLY, CDR2 FYNNEI. Written as DNA, the CDR3 is TGTGCCAGCAGTCGAGAGCCCGGGACAGGGAGCACAACTAATGAAAAACTGTTTTTT. This codes for CASSREPGTGSTTNEKLFF.

The CDR3: CASSIRISYNEQFF. CDR3 DNA: TGTGCCAGTAGTATTAGGATCTCCTACAATGAGCAGTTCTTC. This rearrangement joins TRBV19 to TRBJ2-1, with D hard to call. The V and J ends lost 3 bases and 0 bases respectively, with 6 bases between them. The length of the CDR3 is 14 residues. CDR1 LNHDA and CDR2 SQIVND come from the germline V gene (reference sequence).

The chain uses TRBV7-2 and TRBJ2-1; maybe TRBD2 (7 bases). CDR1 and CDR2 from the germline V gene are SGHTA and FQGNSA. The CDR3 runs to 15 residues. Trimming removed 1 base from V and 7 bases from J, with 14 bases in between. Written as DNA, the CDR3 is TGTGCCAGCAGCTTAGGTGGGGGGGCTATAAATGAGCAGTTCTTC. Translation gives CASSLGGGAINEQFF.

V and J are TRBV19 and TRBJ1-5; D is unresolved. CDR1 and CDR2 (germline): LNHDA, SQIVND (reference sequence). Trimming cost V 5 bases and J 4 bases, with 12 bases left between them. The CDR3 spans 14 residues. CDR3 DNA sequence: TGTGCCAGTAGTCTATACGGTTCTAATCAGCCCCAGCATTTT. Encoded protein: CASSLYGSNQPQHF.

In this sample, this clone turned up a few times. The V gene is TRBV30, the J gene TRBJ2-5; tentative D call: TRBD2 (7 bases). Deletions cut 5 bases from V and 4 bases from J, with 20 bases between. The CDR3 sequence is 15 residues long. Germline CDR1 GTSNPN, CDR2 SVGIG (reference sequence). CDR3 DNA sequence: TGTGCCTGGGCGGACGGGGGGCGCCCGGCAGAGACCCAGTACTTC. It encodes CAWADGGRPAETQYF.

The V and J genes are TRBV4-2 and TRBJ2-7, with D unclear. V lost 0 bases, J lost 4 bases, and 10 bases lay in between. From germline, CDR1 is LGHNA and CDR2 YNFKEQ. This CDR3 contains 14 residues. CDR3 region: CASSQDLSVYEQYF. CDR3 nucleotides: TGTGCCAGCAGCCAAGATCTATCCGTGTACGAGCAGTACTTC.

This clone was counted a single time. J is TRBJ2-7 and V is TRBV11-3; D not certain. V shed 0 bases and J shed 4 bases, with 7 bases lying between them. This CDR3 has 13 amino acids. Germline V lookup: CDR1 SGHNT, CDR2 YENEEA. DNA for the CDR3: TGTGCCAGCAGCTTAGATTTCGGGTACGAGCAGTACTTC. This codes for CASSLDFGYEQYF.

The chain joins TRBV7-6 to TRBJ2-1; 10 nucleotides agree with TRBD2. The ends lost 5 bases at V and 3 bases at J; junction bases unmatched: 4. Looked up from germline, CDR1 is SGHVS and CDR2 is FNYEAQ. The CDR3 contains 15 residues. The CDR3 nucleotides read TGTGCCAGCAGCCTGGAGCGGGGGGGCTACAATGAGCAGTTCTTC. As protein: CASSLERGGYNEQFF.

This clone is categorized as medium-sized. V usage is TRBV6-1 and J usage is TRBJ1-3; D is possibly TRBD1 (6 bases). CDR3 size: 15 residues. From germline, CDR1 is MNHNS and CDR2 SASEGT. Deletions cut 9 bases from V and 2 bases from J, with 17 bases between. In DNA form, the CDR3 reads TGTGCCAGTAGAACGGGACACTTTCCTGGAAACACCATATATTTT. This codes for CASRTGHFPGNTIYF.

CDR3 in amino acids: CASSEALRQAYGYTF. Here the CDR3 DNA reads TGTGCCAGCAGTGAAGCGCTTAGGCAGGCCTATGGCTACACCTTC. The genes are TRBV6-1 and TRBJ1-2; D gene uncertain. V lost 0 bases to trimming and J lost 4 bases, with 12 bases between them. Looked up from germline, CDR1 is MNHNS and CDR2 is SASEGT. The CDR3 runs to 15 residues.